This is a list of T cell receptor beta chains from one sample in a study of control samples from healthy donors and cancer patients. Some clones are missing from TCRdb's copy, which holds only in-frame ones; the method was immunoSEQ multiplex PCR. The sample has 130,000 or so clones; around 90% are singletons. What was sequenced was blood. All receptors come from a man aged 40-49 years in good health. Both conserved end residues are part of each CDR3. Fields, in order: V gene, J gene, CDR3 protein.

>TRBV5-1|TRBJ2-3
CASSQRPDRGQGDTQYF
>TRBV11-2|TRBJ2-1
CASSLDRRGQGAYNEQFF
>TRBV6-1|TRBJ1-6
CASSEADPTLSPLHF
>TRBV9|TRBJ1-2
CASSVTGYAVGGYTF
>TRBV19|TRBJ1-2
CASSIWGVAGYTF
>TRBV5-4|TRBJ2-5
CASSPGLAQETQYF
>TRBV6-5|TRBJ1-2
CASSYSGGRGNGYTF
>TRBV15|TRBJ2-1
CATSYNNEQFF
>TRBV14|TRBJ1-2
CASSQVIGFGYTF
>TRBV2|TRBJ2-7
CATAKDRAYEQYF
>TRBV23-1|TRBJ2-7
CASRLERGIYEQYF
>TRBV5-1|TRBJ2-4
CASSLEMRGIQYF
>TRBV2|TRBJ2-7
CASRPNEQYF
>TRBV18|TRBJ1-1
CASSPKTMNTEAFF
>TRBV5-1|TRBJ1-2
CASSLLGLDGYTF
>TRBV7-9|TRBJ1-6
CASSTRQPRLNSPLHF
>TRBV20-1|TRBJ2-3
CSASSGGTDTQYF
>TRBV13|TRBJ2-3
CASSLVREVRDTQYF
>TRBV7-8|TRBJ2-3
CASSLVGRGDTQYF
>TRBV6-6|TRBJ1-1
CASTHGTEAFF
>TRBV19|TRBJ1-1
CASSIGKGYRLNTEAFF
>TRBV7-8|TRBJ1-3
CASSRISSDPGNTIYF
>TRBV5-6|TRBJ1-5
CASSRWGRNQPQHF
>TRBV5-1|TRBJ2-1
CASSLAVGEQFF
>TRBV3-1/TRBV3-2|TRBJ2-3
CASSQGADTQYF
>TRBV7-2|TRBJ2-1
CASSLRMAGGVRNEQFF
>TRBV27|TRBJ1-2
CASSLFAGTHGYTF
>TRBV19|TRBJ1-5
CASSITWGQGVYSNQPQHF
>TRBV9|TRBJ2-2
CASSLPQRGARNTGELFF
>TRBV4-1|TRBJ1-3
CASSPDSSGNTIYF
>TRBV6-5|TRBJ1-3
CASTQGFSGNTIYF
>TRBV3-1/TRBV3-2|TRBJ1-2
CASSQGTVMNGYTF
>TRBV10-2|TRBJ1-5
CASSLTGDQPQHF